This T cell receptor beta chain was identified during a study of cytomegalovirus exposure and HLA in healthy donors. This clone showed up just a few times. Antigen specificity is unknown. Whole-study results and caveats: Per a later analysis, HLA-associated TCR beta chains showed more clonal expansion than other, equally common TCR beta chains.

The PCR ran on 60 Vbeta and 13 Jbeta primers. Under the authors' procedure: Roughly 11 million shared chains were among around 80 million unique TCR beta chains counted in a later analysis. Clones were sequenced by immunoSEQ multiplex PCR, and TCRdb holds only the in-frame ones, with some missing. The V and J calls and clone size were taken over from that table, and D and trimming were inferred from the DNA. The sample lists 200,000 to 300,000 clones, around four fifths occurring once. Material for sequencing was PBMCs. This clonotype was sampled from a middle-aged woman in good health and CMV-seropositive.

Here the CDR3 reads CASSSRGGTNEKLFF. The CDR3 region has the DNA TGTGCCAGCAGTTCAAGAGGGGGAACTAATGAAAAACTGTTTTTT. The chain employs TRBV28 and TRBJ1-4; D is perhaps TRBD1 (6 bases). This CDR3 region has 15 residues. CDR1 MDHEN and CDR2 SYDVKM come from the germline V gene. Between the trimmed V and J ends, which lost 4 bases and 1 base, there was a span of 10 bases.